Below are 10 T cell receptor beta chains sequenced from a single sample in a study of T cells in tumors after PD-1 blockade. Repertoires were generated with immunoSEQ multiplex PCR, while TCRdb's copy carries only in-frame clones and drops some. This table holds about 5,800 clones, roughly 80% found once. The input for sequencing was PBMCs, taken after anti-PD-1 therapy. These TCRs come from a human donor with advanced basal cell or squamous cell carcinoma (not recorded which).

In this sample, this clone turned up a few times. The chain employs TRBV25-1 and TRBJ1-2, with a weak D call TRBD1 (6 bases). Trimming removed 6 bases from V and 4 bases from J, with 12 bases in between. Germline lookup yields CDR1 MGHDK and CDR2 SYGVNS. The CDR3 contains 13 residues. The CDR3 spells CASSTRGIYGYTF. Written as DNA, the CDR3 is TGTGCCAGCAGCACAAGGGGGATCTATGGCTACACCTTC.

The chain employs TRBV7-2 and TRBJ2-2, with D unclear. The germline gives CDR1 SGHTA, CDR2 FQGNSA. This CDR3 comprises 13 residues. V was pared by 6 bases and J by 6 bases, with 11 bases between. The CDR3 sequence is CASRLGWAGELFF. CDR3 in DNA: TGTGCCAGCAGATTGGGGTGGGCCGGGGAGCTGTTTTTT.

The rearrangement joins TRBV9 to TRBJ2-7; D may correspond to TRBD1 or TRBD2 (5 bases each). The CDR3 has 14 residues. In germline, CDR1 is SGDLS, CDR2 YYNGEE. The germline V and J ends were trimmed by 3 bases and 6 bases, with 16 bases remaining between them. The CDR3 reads CASSASGTSVEQYF. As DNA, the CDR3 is TGTGCCAGCAGCGCCTCCGGGACCTCGGTCGAGCAGTACTTC.

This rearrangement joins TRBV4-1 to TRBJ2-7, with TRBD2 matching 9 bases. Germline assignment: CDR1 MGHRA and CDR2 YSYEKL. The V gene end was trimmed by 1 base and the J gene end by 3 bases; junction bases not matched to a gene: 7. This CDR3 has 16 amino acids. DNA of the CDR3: TGCGCCAGCAGCCAAGTTCGGGCTAGCGGGGTCTACGAGCAGTACTTC. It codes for CASSQVRASGVYEQYF.

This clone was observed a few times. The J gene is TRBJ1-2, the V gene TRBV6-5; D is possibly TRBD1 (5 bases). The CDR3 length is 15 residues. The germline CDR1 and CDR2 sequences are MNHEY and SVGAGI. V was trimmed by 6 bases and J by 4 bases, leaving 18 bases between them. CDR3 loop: CASSGTPTGSYGYTF. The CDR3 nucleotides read TGTGCCAGCAGCGGGACTCCCACCGGGAGCTATGGCTACACCTTC.

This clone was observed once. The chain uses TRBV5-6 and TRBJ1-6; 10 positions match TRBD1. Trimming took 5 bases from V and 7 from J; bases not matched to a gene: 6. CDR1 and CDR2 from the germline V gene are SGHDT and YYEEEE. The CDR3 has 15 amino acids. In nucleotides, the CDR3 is TGTGCCAGCAGGGAGACAGGGGGCGGCAATTCACCCCTCCACTTT. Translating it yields CASRETGGGNSPLHF.

CDR3 protein: CASSISGGPNTGELFF. CDR3 DNA sequence: TGTGCCAGCAGCATTAGCGGGGGCCCGAACACCGGGGAGCTGTTTTTT. V and J are TRBV9 and TRBJ2-2; 9 positions agree with TRBD2. Trimming removed 4 bases from V and 0 bases from J; junction bases left unmatched: 4. CDR1 SGDLS and CDR2 YYNGEE come from the germline V gene. The CDR3 totals 16 residues.

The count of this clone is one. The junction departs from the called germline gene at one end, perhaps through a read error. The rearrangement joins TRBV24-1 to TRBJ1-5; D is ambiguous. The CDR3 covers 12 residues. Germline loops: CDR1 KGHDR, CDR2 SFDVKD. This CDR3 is CATSDRAGRWDF. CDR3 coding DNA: TGTGCCACCAGTGACCGGGCGGGGAGATGGGATTTT.

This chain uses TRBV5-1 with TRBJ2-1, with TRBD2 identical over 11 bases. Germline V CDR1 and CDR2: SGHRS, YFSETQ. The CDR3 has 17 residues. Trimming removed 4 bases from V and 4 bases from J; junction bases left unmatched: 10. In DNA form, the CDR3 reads TGCGCCAGCAGCGCCCAACTAGCGGGGGAAGTTTACAATGAGCAGTTCTTC. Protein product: CASSAQLAGEVYNEQFF.

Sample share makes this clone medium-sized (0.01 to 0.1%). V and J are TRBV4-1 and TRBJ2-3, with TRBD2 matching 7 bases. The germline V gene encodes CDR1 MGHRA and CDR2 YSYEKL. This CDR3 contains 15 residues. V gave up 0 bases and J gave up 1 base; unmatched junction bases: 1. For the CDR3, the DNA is TGCGCCAGCAGCCAAGAAACTAGCGGCACAGATACGCAGTATTTT. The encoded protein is CASSQETSGTDTQYF.